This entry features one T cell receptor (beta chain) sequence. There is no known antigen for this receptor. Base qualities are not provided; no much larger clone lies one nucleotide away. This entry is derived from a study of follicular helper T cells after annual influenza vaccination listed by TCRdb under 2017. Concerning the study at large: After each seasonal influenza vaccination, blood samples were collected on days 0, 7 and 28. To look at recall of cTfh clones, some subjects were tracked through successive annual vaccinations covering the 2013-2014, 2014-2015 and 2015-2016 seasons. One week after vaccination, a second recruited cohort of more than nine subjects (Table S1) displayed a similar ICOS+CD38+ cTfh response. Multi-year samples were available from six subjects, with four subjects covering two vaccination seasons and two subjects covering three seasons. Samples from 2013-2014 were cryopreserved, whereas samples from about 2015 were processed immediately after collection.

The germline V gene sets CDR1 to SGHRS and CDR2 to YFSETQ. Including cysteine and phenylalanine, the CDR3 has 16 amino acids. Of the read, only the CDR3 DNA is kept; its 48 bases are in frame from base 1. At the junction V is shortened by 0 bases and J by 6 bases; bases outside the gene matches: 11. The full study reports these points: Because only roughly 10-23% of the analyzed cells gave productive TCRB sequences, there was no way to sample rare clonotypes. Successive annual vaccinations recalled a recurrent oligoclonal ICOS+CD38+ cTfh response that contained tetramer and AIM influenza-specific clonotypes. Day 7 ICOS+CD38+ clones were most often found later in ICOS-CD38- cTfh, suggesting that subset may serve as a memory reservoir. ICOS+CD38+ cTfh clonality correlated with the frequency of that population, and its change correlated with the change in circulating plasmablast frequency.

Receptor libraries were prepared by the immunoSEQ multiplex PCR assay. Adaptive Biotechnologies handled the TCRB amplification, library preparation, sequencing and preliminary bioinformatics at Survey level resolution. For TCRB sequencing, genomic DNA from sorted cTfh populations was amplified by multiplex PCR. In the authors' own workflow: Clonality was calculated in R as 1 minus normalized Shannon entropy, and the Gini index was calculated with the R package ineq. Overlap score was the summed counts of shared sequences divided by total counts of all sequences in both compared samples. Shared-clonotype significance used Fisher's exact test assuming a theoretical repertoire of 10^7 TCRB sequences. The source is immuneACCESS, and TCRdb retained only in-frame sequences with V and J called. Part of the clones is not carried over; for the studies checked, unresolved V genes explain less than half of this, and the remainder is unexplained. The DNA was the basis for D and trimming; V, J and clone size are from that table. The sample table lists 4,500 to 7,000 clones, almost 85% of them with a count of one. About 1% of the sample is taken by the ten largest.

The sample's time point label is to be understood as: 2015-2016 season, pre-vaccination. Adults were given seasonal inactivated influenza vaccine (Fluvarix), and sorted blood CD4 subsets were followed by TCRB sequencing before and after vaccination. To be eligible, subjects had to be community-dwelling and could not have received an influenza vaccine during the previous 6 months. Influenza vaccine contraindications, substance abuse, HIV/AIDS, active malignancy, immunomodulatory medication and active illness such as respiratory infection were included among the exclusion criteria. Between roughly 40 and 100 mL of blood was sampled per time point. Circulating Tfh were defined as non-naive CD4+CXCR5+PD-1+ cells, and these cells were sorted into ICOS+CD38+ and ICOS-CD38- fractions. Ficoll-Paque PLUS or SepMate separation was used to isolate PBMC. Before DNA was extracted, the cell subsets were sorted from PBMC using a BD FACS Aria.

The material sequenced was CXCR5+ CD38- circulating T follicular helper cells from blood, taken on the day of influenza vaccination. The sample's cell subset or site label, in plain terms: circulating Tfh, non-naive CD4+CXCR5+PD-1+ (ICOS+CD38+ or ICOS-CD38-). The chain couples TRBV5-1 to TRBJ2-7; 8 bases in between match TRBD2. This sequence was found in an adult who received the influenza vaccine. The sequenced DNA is TGCGCCAGCAGCTTGGATTTAGGGGGACTAGGTGCCGAGCAGTACTTC. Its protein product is CASSLDLGGLGAEQYF.